This TCR beta chain stems from a study of T cell repertoires in cytomegalovirus infection. At the level of the study: Researchers turned to recently identified HLA-C-restricted CMV epitopes as well as well-studied HLA-B-restricted ones. The public TCR beta signatures pointed to both CMV infection and matching HLA type.

Germline CDR1 is SQVTM and CDR2 is ANQGSEA. The ends were cut back, 2 bases at V and 2 bases at J, with 15 bases in the middle. This CDR3 is 16 amino acids long. TCRdb re-called the reads with MiXCR, one entry per CDR3 protein. The data contain over 45,000 distinct CDR3 sequences, roughly 18% of them singletons. Whole-study findings and limits: CMV-specific HLA-C-restricted TCR beta clonotypes dominated the ex vivo response.

Note on this clonotype: Its antigen is not identified.

The sample was CD8+ T cells from cultured PBMCs, taken from culture after CMV antigen stimulation. The TCR was taken from a human donor in good health (CMV status not recorded). Some clones in this sample may be carry-over from other donors' samples. The gene calls are TRBV29-1 and TRBJ2-2; TRBD2 is a possible D gene (5 bases). The CDR3 here is CSVESNSGVNTGELFF. The CDR3 DNA sequence: TGCAGCGTTGAAAGCAATTCCGGGGTAAACACCGGGGAGCTGTTTTTT.